This T cell receptor (beta chain) was sequenced for a study of shared clonotypes between healthy human individuals. Naive CD8 cells lacked CD45RO and underwent positive selection for CCR7, leaving out terminally differentiated effector memory CD45RA+ cells. Germline V lookup: CDR1 SGHRS, CDR2 YFSETQ. The CDR3 spans 16 residues. The ends were cut back, 0 bases at V and 4 bases at J, with 14 bases in the middle. Measured with immunoSEQ multiplex PCR; TCRdb has only the in-frame clones, and not every one. The table has about 2.1 million clones, 93% seen once; the top ten hold 1.5% to 2%. A note on this clone: What it binds is unknown.

General study points: Naive subsets typically showed greater estimated richness than memory subsets. The represented genetic and exposure-history diversity was limited by the small number of donors.

Sequencing used naive CD8+ T cells from PBMCs. The chain employs TRBV5-1 and TRBJ1-3; D gene ambiguous. The receptor's source is a young man in good health. Some clones in this sample may be carry-over from other donors' samples. CDR3 loop: CASSLDSGSRGNTIYF. As DNA, the CDR3 is TGCGCCAGCAGCTTGGACTCGGGCTCGAGGGGAAACACCATATATTTT.